The 17 T cell receptor beta chains listed next were all sequenced from one sample in a study of PD-1 blockade in classical Hodgkin lymphoma (dated by TCRdb to between 2020 and 2021). The library was built by means of the immunoSEQ multiplex PCR assay. Sourced from immuneACCESS, this table was stored by TCRdb with only in-frame sequences that have V and J called. A share of the clones is absent; for the studies checked, an unresolved V gene accounts for under half, and the remainder has no known explanation. The sample table records over 75,000 clones; approximately 90% of these occur just once. Under 3.5% of the sample comes from the top ten. What the time point label conveys for this sample: cycle 4 day 1 (C4D1), after six to seven weeks of nivolumab. Every trial patient had relapsed after autologous stem cell transplantation, and cohorts A, B and C differed in prior brentuximab vedotin exposure.

The sample here was peripheral blood mononuclear cells (PBMCs), taken before the fourth cycle of nivolumab. Source of these receptors: a human donor with classical Hodgkin lymphoma.

This clone has just one count. The chain joins TRBV28 to TRBJ2-5; D is unresolved. V was trimmed by 5 bases and J by 4 bases, leaving 5 bases between them. The length of the CDR3 is 11 residues. Germline V gives CDR1 MDHEN, CDR2 SYDVKM. CDR3 amino acids: CASSRRETQYF. CDR3 DNA: TGTGCCAGCAGTAGGCGAGAGACCCAGTACTTC.

V is TRBV27 and J is TRBJ2-1; 7 bases fit TRBD2. V lost 8 bases, J lost 6 bases, and 13 bases stayed unmatched. Germline V gives CDR1 MNHEY, CDR2 SMNVEV (reference sequence). The CDR3 consists of 15 residues. The DNA for the CDR3 is TGTGCCAGCCTTCCGGGACTACGGTCGAGCAATGAGCAGTTCTTC. Translating it yields CASLPGLRSSNEQFF.

The V call is TRBV11-2, the J call TRBJ1-2; TRBD1 might be the D (5 bases). This CDR3 is built from 13 residues. Germline CDR1 reads SGHAT; CDR2 reads FQNNGV. V lost 5 bases to trimming and J lost 4 bases, with 11 bases between them. Here the CDR3 DNA reads TGTGCCAGCAGCCCCCCGGGGGTCTATGGCTACACCTTC. Its protein product is CASSPPGVYGYTF.

This CDR3 reads CAWSVHSGHDQPQHF. CDR3 in DNA: TGTGCCTGGAGTGTTCACAGTGGCCACGATCAGCCCCAGCATTTT. The rearrangement uses TRBV30 and TRBJ1-5; no reliable D call. This CDR3 has 15 amino acids. Germline V gives CDR1 GTSNPN, CDR2 SVGIG (reference sequence). Deletions cut 0 bases from V and 5 bases from J, with 14 bases between.

The rearrangement uses TRBV27 and TRBJ1-1, with D hard to call. There are 11 residues in the CDR3. Trimming shortened V by 7 bases and J by 8 bases, and 11 bases separated the two germline ends. Germline CDR1 MNHEY, CDR2 SMNVEV (reference sequence). The CDR3 is CASTWAGEAFF. DNA for the CDR3: TGTGCCAGCACCTGGGCGGGGGAAGCTTTCTTT.

This clone was detected only once. The chain employs TRBV27 and TRBJ2-6, with D uncertain. The V end was cut by 6 bases, the J end by 0 bases, with 3 bases between. The CDR3 consists of 13 residues. The germline gives CDR1 MNHEY, CDR2 SMNVEV (reference sequence). The CDR3 DNA sequence: TGTGCCAGCAGGACCTCTGGGGCCAACGTCCTGACTTTC. Its translation is CASRTSGANVLTF.

The rearrangement joins TRBV9 to TRBJ2-1; 8 nucleotides match TRBD2. Germline CDR1 reads SGDLS; CDR2 reads YYNGEE. CDR3 length: 16 residues. With 0 bases clipped from V and 1 base from J, the junction kept 3 bases outside the gene matches. The CDR3 reads CASSVAGGASYNEQFF. The CDR3 nucleotides are TGTGCCAGCAGCGTAGCCGGGGGGGCTTCCTACAATGAGCAGTTCTTC.

V is TRBV19 and J is TRBJ1-2; unclear D gene. Between the trimmed V and J ends, which lost 4 bases and 0 bases, there was a span of 12 bases. Germline V lookup: CDR1 LNHDA, CDR2 SQIVND (reference sequence). CDR3 length: 15 residues. The CDR3 protein is CASSSGWASNYGYTF. The CDR3 coding sequence is TGTGCCAGTAGTAGTGGCTGGGCCTCTAACTATGGCTACACCTTC.

V usage is TRBV30 and J usage is TRBJ2-4; D is unclear. The CDR3 extends over 14 amino acids. CDR1 and CDR2 (germline): GTSNPN, SVGIG (reference sequence). Trimming removed 3 bases from V and 0 bases from J, with 9 bases in between. The CDR3 loop is CAWRRRVAKNIQYF. CDR3 nucleotide sequence: TGTGCCTGGAGAAGAAGAGTAGCCAAAAACATTCAGTACTTC.

This rearrangement joins TRBV5-4 to TRBJ2-1; D gene uncertain. The germline V and J ends were trimmed by 5 bases and 6 bases, with 9 bases remaining between them. The CDR3 totals 12 residues. CDR1 SGHNT and CDR2 YYREEE come from the germline V gene (reference sequence). CDR3 region: CASSLDFNEQFF. In DNA, the CDR3 is TGTGCCAGCAGTTTAGACTTCAATGAGCAGTTCTTC.

This rearrangement joins TRBV6-5 to TRBJ2-5; D is perhaps TRBD2 (6 bases). The CDR3 has 14 residues. Germline values: CDR1 MNHEY, CDR2 SVGAGI. Trimming stripped 5 bases from V and 1 base from J, with 11 bases between. The CDR3 here is CASSRDGGQETQYF. The CDR3 coding sequence is TGTGCCAGCAGTAGGGACGGGGGCCAAGAGACCCAGTACTTC.

For this clone: This CDR3 is also generated by other DNA sequences in the sample. This chain uses TRBV9 with TRBJ2-7; 8 bases line up with TRBD2. This CDR3 spans 14 amino acids. Germline V CDR1 and CDR2: SGDLS, YYNGEE. With V trimmed by 0 bases and J by 4 bases, 3 bases remained unmatched. In DNA form, the CDR3 reads TGTGCCAGCAGCGTAGCGGGGGGGCCATACGAGCAGTACTTC. It specifies CASSVAGGPYEQYF.

This rearrangement joins TRBV7-8 to TRBJ2-3; no clear D gene. V lost 1 base and J lost 2, with 13 bases in between. The CDR3 has 16 amino acids. Germline CDR1 reads SGHVS; CDR2 reads FQNEAQ. The CDR3 here is CASSLDPFKTTDTQYF. The CDR3 nucleotides are TGTGCCAGCAGCTTAGATCCTTTCAAGACCACAGATACGCAGTATTTT.

Concerning this clone itself: The junction does not match germline at one end; this may be a read error. This chain joins TRBV6-1 and TRBJ2-7; D might be TRBD1 or TRBD2, each matching 5 bases. The CDR3 spans 15 residues. The V gene's germline CDR1 is MNHNS and CDR2 SASEGT. CDR3 nucleotide sequence: TGTGCCAGCAGCGAAGAGGGGATTAGCTCCTACGAGCAGTACTTC. Translated, it gives CASSEEGISSYEQYF.

In nucleotides, the CDR3 is TGTGCCAGCAGTAGTCAGACTTATAATTCACCCCTCCACTTT. Its protein product is CASSSQTYNSPLHF. The V call is TRBV6-6, the J call TRBJ1-6; no reliable D call. Germline V gene sequence: CDR1 MNHNY, CDR2 SVGAGI (reference sequence). This CDR3 region has 14 residues. Trimming cost V 5 bases and J 4 bases, with 9 bases left between them.

The chain has TRBV19 and TRBJ1-5, with TRBD1 identical over 8 bases. CDR1 LNHDA and CDR2 SQIVND come from the germline V gene (reference sequence). This CDR3 spans 16 amino acids. The junction had 7 bases not matched to a gene; V was cut back by 6 bases and J by 0 bases. The CDR3 is CASREDRAYSNQPQHF. Written as DNA, the CDR3 is TGTGCCAGTAGAGAGGACAGGGCTTATAGCAATCAGCCCCAGCATTTT. The variable domain in full, completed from reference TRBV19 and TRBJ1-5, reads DGGITQSPKYLFRKEGQNVTLSCEQNLNHDAMYWYRQDPGQGLRLIYYSQIVNDFQKGDIAEGYSVSREKKESFPLTVTSAQKNPTAFYLCASREDRAYSNQPQHFGDGTRLSIL.

The chain combines TRBV6-1 with TRBJ2-7; TRBD1 matches at 7 bases. The CDR3 consists of 15 residues. The germline CDR1 and CDR2 sequences are MNHNS and SASEGT. J lost 1 base, V lost 6 bases, and 9 bases had no gene match. The DNA for the CDR3 is TGTGCCAGCAGCCAAGAGGACAGGACGTCCTACGAGCAGTACTTC. Translation: CASSQEDRTSYEQYF.